This T cell receptor (beta chain) originates from a study of blood T cell repertoires in COVID-19. All enrollees were about 18 to 95 years old and from about 24 US areas. With V trimmed by 3 bases and J by 7 bases, 5 bases remained unmatched. CDR1 and CDR2 (germline): MNHEY, SMNVEV (reference sequence). The CDR3 length is 13 residues. In the study's own analysis: Nucleated cell number was recorded as an estimate derived from reference gene primer amplification. The protocol was immunoSEQ multiplex PCR, while the TCRdb copy is restricted to in-frame clones and leaves out a portion. V and J calls and clone size come straight from that table; D and trimming were deduced from the DNA. The sample comprises 210,000 or so clones, 70% to 90% of which are singletons, and 4.3% rests with the top ten.

The sequence was collected from a man aged 25-45 years with acute COVID-19. The chain is built from TRBV27 and TRBJ2-7, with 8 bases lining up with TRBD1. Sequencing was carried out using PBMCs or T cells enriched from blood (not recorded which). The DNA of the CDR3 is TGTGCCAGCAGTTTTTCGGACAGGGCAGAGCAGTACTTC. Translation gives CASSFSDRAEQYF.